The clone carrying this T cell receptor beta chain was seen once. Its antigen is not known. This specimen comes from a study of T cells after yellow fever vaccination. Points from the study as a whole: Clones from primary vaccination mostly reappeared after the booster (about 97% CD4, approximately 91% CD8).

V lost 6 bases to trimming and J lost 8 bases; unmatched junction nucleotides: 15. Germline assignment: CDR1 DFQATT and CDR2 SNEGSKA (reference sequence). The CDR3 is made up of 15 amino acids. TCRdb called the 5' RACE reads again in MiXCR, with one record for every CDR3 protein. The sample shows 550,000 to 750,000 distinct CDR3 sequences, roughly 12% of them seen only once. This chain uses TRBV20-1 with TRBJ2-1; TRBD2 matches at 8 bases. The sequences come from PBMCs, collected on the day of the yellow fever booster vaccination. The TCR was taken from a man younger than 45 who received the YFV17D yellow fever vaccine. The CDR3: CSAGTSGRADDEQFF. The CDR3 coding sequence is TGCAGTGCCGGGACCAGCGGGAGAGCCGACGATGAGCAGTTCTTC.